This entry lists 23 T cell receptor beta chains sequenced from one sample in a study of Graves' ophthalmopathy and Graves' hyperthyroidism. For repertoire sequencing, the TCR beta CDR3 regions were amplified from RNA transcripts. First-round RT-PCR used HTBI primers; second-round multiplex PCR followed. TCRdb re-derived calls from the multiplex PCR reads in MiXCR, one entry per CDR3 protein. The sample comprises about 420,000 distinct CDR3 sequences, around a fifth of which are singletons, and under 3.5% rests with the top ten. Sequenced input: peripheral blood. These receptors came from a woman aged 18-30 years with stable Graves' hyperthyroidism.

This clonotype was seen ten or more times. A much more abundant neighbour one base away suggests this may be a read error. The conserved final phenylalanine or tryptophan is absent from the CDR3, which likely points to a read error. This chain uses TRBV29-1 with TRBJ2-5, with 12 nucleotides matching TRBD2. The CDR3 runs 15 residues. Germline loops: CDR1 SQVTM, CDR2 ANQGSEA. V gave up 1 base and J gave up 4 bases; unmatched junction bases: 4. CDR3 sequence reads: CSVEVALAGGETQYL. As DNA, the CDR3 is TGCAGCGTTGAAGTCGCACTAGCGGGAGGAGAGACCCAGTACCTC.

Many counts were recorded for this clonotype. J is TRBJ2-7 and V is TRBV28; tentative D call: TRBD2 (6 bases). CDR3 length equals 16 residues. Trimming cost V 7 bases and J 4 bases, with 23 bases left between them. Germline V gene sequence: CDR1 MDHEN, CDR2 SYDVKM. CDR3 sequence reads: CASTTGLEGPSYEQYF. Here the CDR3 DNA reads TGTGCCAGCACCACCGGATTGGAGGGTCCTTCTTACGAGCAGTACTTC.

This clonotype appeared a few times. V is TRBV4-2 and J is TRBJ2-7; the match to TRBD2 covers 8 bases. The length of the CDR3 is 17 residues. Germline CDR1 reads LGHNA; CDR2 reads YNFKEQ. V was pared by 2 bases and J by 4 bases, with 13 bases of the junction left unmatched. The DNA for the CDR3 is TGTGCCAGCAGCCAAACTTACCGCGGGACTAGTCCGTACGAGCAGTACTTC. Amino acid sequence: CASSQTYRGTSPYEQYF.

A few counts support this clonotype. The DNA of the CDR3 is TGTGCCAGCAGTTTACCCAGGGAAGTCTCCTACGAGCAGTACTTC. It yields the protein CASSLPREVSYEQYF. This chain links TRBV28 with TRBJ2-7; TRBD1 is a possible D gene (5 bases). Germline V CDR1 and CDR2: MDHEN, SYDVKM. This CDR3 contains 15 residues. V lost 2 bases to trimming and J lost 0 bases, with 11 bases between them.

This clonotype was observed many times. This chain connects TRBV6-5 to TRBJ1-2; no firm D call. Germline V gene sequence: CDR1 MNHEY, CDR2 SVGAGI. The ends were cut back, 5 bases at V and 6 bases at J, with 16 bases in the middle. This CDR3 is built from 14 residues. The CDR3 loop is CASSSRAPGNGYTF. CDR3 DNA sequence: TGTGCCAGCAGTAGCCGGGCTCCGGGGAATGGCTACACCTTC.

This clonotype was detected many times. The rearrangement links TRBV7-2 to TRBJ2-7; 10 bases agree with TRBD2. There are 16 residues in the CDR3. V shed 1 base, J shed 0 bases, and the junction held 3 bases outside the gene matches. The V gene's germline CDR1 is SGHTA and CDR2 FQGNSA. CDR3 amino acids: CASSLEGTSASYEQYF. The CDR3 DNA sequence: TGTGCCAGCAGCTTAGAAGGGACTAGCGCCTCCTACGAGCAGTACTTC.

The chain is built from TRBV3-1 and TRBJ2-6; D is perhaps TRBD2 (5 bases). Germline values: CDR1 LGHDT, CDR2 YNNKEL (reference sequence). The length of the CDR3 is 19 residues. Trimming shortened V by 0 bases and J by 3 bases, and 18 bases separated the two germline ends. In DNA, the CDR3 is TGTGCCAGCAGCCAAGAGGCGGGCAGGTCCCTCGGTGGGGCCAACGTCCTGACTTTC. Translation: CASSQEAGRSLGGANVLTF.

There are many counts of this clonotype. V gene TRBV5-8 combines with J gene TRBJ2-7; perhaps D is TRBD1 or TRBD2 (5 bases each). Germline V gives CDR1 SGHTS, CDR2 YDEGEE. The CDR3 runs to 14 residues. The ends were cut back, 0 bases at V and 0 bases at J, with 7 bases in the middle. The CDR3 sequence is CASSLGDPSYEQYF. In DNA form, the CDR3 reads TGTGCCAGCAGCTTGGGGGACCCCTCCTACGAGCAGTACTTC.

This clonotype came up many times. The rearrangement uses TRBV29-1 and TRBJ1-1, with no clear D. The germline V gene encodes CDR1 SQVTM and CDR2 ANQGSEA. The CDR3 covers 12 residues. The V end lost 7 bases, the J end lost 0 bases, and 9 bases lay between the germline ends. CDR3 sequence: CSARRMNTEAFF. CDR3 coding DNA: TGCAGCGCCCGTCGCATGAACACTGAAGCTTTCTTT.

The chain recombines TRBV9 with TRBJ1-2; D gene uncertain. Trimming took 1 base from V and 6 from J, leaving 10 bases between them. Germline CDR1 reads SGDLS; CDR2 reads YYNGEE. The CDR3 is 13 amino acids. CDR3 residues: CASSVNVAHGYTF. The CDR3 region has the DNA TGTGCCAGCAGCGTAAACGTGGCACATGGCTACACCTTC.

As concerns this clonotype: Since a much larger clone is just one base distant, this may be a read error. The chain links TRBV18 to TRBJ2-5, with 9 bases lining up with TRBD1. The CDR3 totals 14 residues. The V gene's germline CDR1 is KGHSH and CDR2 LQKENI. The CDR3 sequence: CASSTRQGEETKYF. The CDR3 region has the DNA TGTGCCAGCTCAACCCGACAGGGGGAAGAGACCAAGTACTTC.

This clonotype was found many times. V gene TRBV10-3 combines with J gene TRBJ1-2; the D is unclear. Germline loops: CDR1 ENHRY, CDR2 SYGVKD. Trimming stripped 5 bases from V and 6 bases from J, with 22 bases between. CDR3 length: 16 amino acids. The CDR3, as DNA: TGTGCCATCAGTAAAGGAGGTCGGACGTTCGGCGATGGCTACACCTTC. Its protein product is CAISKGGRTFGDGYTF.

This clonotype was counted ten times or more. The chain couples TRBV20-1 to TRBJ2-6; perhaps TRBD2 as D (6 bases). The V end was cut by 6 bases, the J end by 5 bases, with 14 bases between. The CDR3 runs to 14 residues. Germline CDR1 is DFQATT and CDR2 is SNEGSKA (reference sequence). DNA of the CDR3: TGCAGTGCACCCCCGGGGGATTGGGCCAACGTCCTGACTTTC. Protein sequence: CSAPPGDWANVLTF.

Points on this clonotype: The CDR3 end shows no conserved phenylalanine or tryptophan, and so a read error is likely. The chain has TRBV9 and TRBJ1-1; D uncertain. The CDR3 sequence is 13 residues long. Germline V CDR1 and CDR2: SGDLS, YYNGEE. CDR3 nucleotide sequence: TGTGCCAGCTGCGTAGAAATGAACACTGAAGCTTTCGTT. Its protein product is CASCVEMNTEAFV.

This clonotype was recorded once. A much larger clone sits a single nucleotide away, making a read error possible. The chain employs TRBV19 and TRBJ1-1, with TRBD1 matching 10 bases. Germline CDR1 is LNHDA and CDR2 is SQIVND (reference sequence). This CDR3 comprises 14 residues. CDR3 amino acids: CACRQGARNTEAFF. The CDR3 DNA is TGTGCCTGTAGACAGGGGGCGCGGAACACTGAAGCTTTCTTT.

This sequence joins TRBV6-2 or TRBV6-3 and TRBJ2-5; 14 bases match TRBD2. From germline, CDR1 is MNHEY and CDR2 SVGEGT. V shed 1 base and J 4 bases; nucleotides not matched to a gene: 5. CDR3 length: 17 residues. CDR3 loop: CASSYYGTSGRGETQYF. DNA for the CDR3: TGTGCCAGCAGTTACTACGGGACTAGCGGGAGAGGAGAGACCCAGTACTTC.

The table lists this clonotype with many counts. J is TRBJ1-2 and V is TRBV6-5; D remains unclear. V lost 2 bases and J lost 0, with 10 bases in between. The CDR3 consists of 15 residues. The germline gives CDR1 MNHEY, CDR2 SVGAGI. The CDR3 nucleotides are TGTGCCAGCAGTTACAATTCGTACGCTAACTATGGCTACACCTTC. Protein product: CASSYNSYANYGYTF.

This clonotype was observed many times. V gene TRBV7-6 combines with J gene TRBJ1-2, with a weak D call TRBD1 (5 bases). The CDR3 loop spans 13 amino acids. The V end was cut by 2 bases, the J end by 4 bases, with 8 bases between. The germline V gene has CDR1 SGHVS and CDR2 FNYEAQ. DNA of the CDR3: TGTGCCAGCAGCTTAAGCAGGGCCTATGGCTACACCTTC. This gives the protein CASSLSRAYGYTF.

The genes are TRBV3-1 and TRBJ2-2; D is possibly TRBD2 (5 bases). The germline V gene has CDR1 LGHDT and CDR2 YNNKEL (reference sequence). Trimming cost V 1 base and J 0 bases, with 15 bases left between them. The CDR3 sequence is 18 residues long. The CDR3 reads CASSQVYSLAANTGELFF. The CDR3 DNA reads TGTGCCAGCAGCCAAGTATATTCCCTAGCAGCGAACACCGGGGAGCTGTTTTTT.

The sample holds many counts of this clonotype. The rearrangement uses TRBV11-2 and TRBJ2-7; possibly TRBD1 for D (6 bases). Trimming took off 3 bases at V and 5 bases at J, with 23 bases between the two ends. Germline V gene data show CDR1 as SGHAT and CDR2 as FQNNGV. There are 17 residues in the CDR3. In DNA form, the CDR3 reads TGTGCCAGCAGCTTGAAATACAGGGAATGGGGTCCGAACGAGCAGTACTTC. Protein: CASSLKYREWGPNEQYF.

This clonotype was observed at least ten times. The V gene is TRBV20-1, the J gene TRBJ2-5; tentatively, D is TRBD1 (6 bases). Germline V gene lookup returns CDR1 DFQATT and CDR2 SNEGSKA (reference sequence). The CDR3 extends over 13 amino acids. Trimming cost V 4 bases and J 5 bases, with 14 bases left between them. The CDR3 loop reads CSANQGSKETQYF. The CDR3 nucleotides are TGCAGTGCTAACCAGGGGAGTAAGGAGACCCAGTACTTC.

This clonotype was counted at least ten times. Written as DNA, the CDR3 is TGTGCCAGCAGTTTAACATTCCAGGGCGCGCGGCACACTGAAGCTTTCTTT. Translation: CASSLTFQGARHTEAFF. J is TRBJ1-1 and V is TRBV12-3 or TRBV12-4; TRBD1 might be the D (5 bases). Trimming took 2 bases from V and 3 from J, leaving 19 bases between them. The CDR3 runs to 17 residues.

This clonotype was picked up a small number of times. V usage is TRBV28 and J usage is TRBJ2-4; D unclear. Germline V lookup: CDR1 MDHEN, CDR2 SYDVKM. The length of the CDR3 is 12 residues. The V gene lost 2 bases and the J gene lost 9 bases, with 8 bases spanning the gap. The CDR3 DNA reads as TGTGCCAGCAGTTTAAAGGTCAGCATTCAGTACTTC. This sequence encodes CASSLKVSIQYF.